This passage covers 5 T cell receptor beta chains from one sample sequenced in a study of human T cells and chemical hapten exposure. From the RACE reads, TCRdb called clonotypes with MiXCR, one entry per CDR3 protein. The table includes around 130,000 distinct CDR3 sequences, around 8.2% detected once. Documented time point: healthy volunteer bleed at 2 weeks. Unfractionated whole blood served as the source for total RNA extraction. Source material: whole blood. These receptors all stem from a male donor in good health. Some clones in this sample may be carry-over from other donors' samples.

The CDR3 nucleotides read TGTGCCAGCAGAGATCAGGACAGAGATAATTCACCCCTCCACTTT. Its translation: CASRDQDRDNSPLHF. The chain has TRBV12-3 or TRBV12-4 and TRBJ1-6, with D perhaps TRBD1 (6 bases). This CDR3 region has 15 residues. V lost 6 bases, J lost 5 bases, and 14 bases lay in between.

The chain is built from TRBV6-1 and TRBJ2-6; D might be TRBD2 (5 bases). The length of the CDR3 is 15 residues. CDR1 and CDR2 from the germline V gene are MNHNS and SASEGT. V shed 8 bases and J shed 0 bases, with 11 bases lying between them. The DNA for the CDR3 is TGTGCCAGCGCCTCCGGGGACTCTGGGGCCAACGTCCTGACTTTC. Encoded protein: CASASGDSGANVLTF.

J is TRBJ2-7 and V is TRBV12-3 or TRBV12-4, with D perhaps assigned TRBD1 or TRBD2 (5 bases each). V gave up 6 bases and J gave up 5 bases, with 14 bases separating them. CDR3 size: 13 residues. CDR3 DNA: TGTGCCAGCAGACCCACTAGGGGAGACGAGCAGTACTTC. Translating it yields CASRPTRGDEQYF.

The rearrangement links TRBV7-9 to TRBJ2-7, with 9 nucleotides matching TRBD1. After removal of 0 bases from V and 6 bases from J, the junction contained 9 bases not matched to a gene. There are 16 residues in the CDR3. Germline CDR1 and CDR2: SEHNR and FQNEAQ (reference sequence). The CDR3 loop is CASSLAPDRGPLEQYF. In DNA form, the CDR3 reads TGTGCCAGCAGCTTAGCGCCGGACAGGGGCCCCCTCGAGCAGTACTTC. The entire variable domain, with the rest obtained from reference TRBV7-9 and TRBJ2-7, is as follows: DTGVSQNPRHKITKRGQNVTFRCDPISEHNRLYWYRQTLGQGPEFLTYFQNEAQLEKSRLLSDRFSAERPKGSFSTLEIQRTEQGDSAMYLCASSLAPDRGPLEQYFGPGTRLTVT.

This clonotype occurred a few times. This chain joins TRBV12-3 or TRBV12-4 and TRBJ2-3; D ambiguous. Trimming removed 6 bases from V and 3 bases from J, with 4 bases in between. This CDR3 is built from 11 residues. Here the CDR3 DNA reads TGTGCCAGCAGACAGACAGATACGCAGTATTTT. This gives the protein CASRQTDTQYF.